Listed below are T cell receptor beta chains from one sample, sequenced in a study of blood T cell repertoires in COVID-19. Only in-frame clones appear in the TCRdb table, and some are missing; sequencing was by immunoSEQ multiplex PCR. The repertoire includes around 300,000 clones, 88% of them detected once, and 5% sits in the top ten. Source material: PBMCs or T cells enriched from blood (not recorded which). These TCRs come from a man aged 30 to 39 who had recovered from COVID-19. CDR3s include the opening cysteine and the closing phenylalanine or tryptophan. Fields, in order: clone size, V gene, D gene, J gene, CDR3 protein, CDR3 DNA. A D gene is named only where the DNA matches it firmly. The listing skips clone size in some rows; elsewhere it reads once, few, many or a size class.

>.|TRBV4-1|.|TRBJ2-4
CASSQGTVQDIQYF
TGCGCCAGCAGCCAAGGGACAGTCCAGGACATTCAGTACTTC
>.|TRBV5-4|TRBD1|TRBJ1-3
CASRSGGPSSGNTIYF
TGTGCCAGCAGGTCAGGGGGCCCGAGCTCTGGAAACACCATATATTTT
>few|TRBV28|.|TRBJ1-1
CASSTQGLGRPTEAFF
TGTGCCAGCAGTACCCAGGGACTCGGAAGACCCACTGAAGCTTTCTTT
>.|TRBV28|.|TRBJ1-3
CASSLRDSTPVYSGNTIYF
TGTGCCAGCAGTTTACGGGACTCGACACCAGTTTACTCTGGAAACACCATATATTTT
>.|TRBV14|TRBD2|TRBJ2-3
CASSHAPGLGLTDTQYF
TGTGCCAGCAGCCATGCGCCGGGACTAGGCCTCACAGATACGCAGTATTTT
>.|TRBV5-1|TRBD1|TRBJ2-7
CASSPGQSSYEQYF
TGCGCCAGCAGCCCGGGACAGAGCTCCTACGAGCAGTACTTC
>few|TRBV3-1/TRBV3-2|.|TRBJ2-7
CASSQDSRDPTVF
TGTGCCAGCAGCCAAGACTCGCGGGACCCCACGGTTTTC
>.|TRBV28|TRBD1|TRBJ1-4
CASSRLRRTGAGGEKLFF
TGTGCCAGCAGCCGGCTCCGACGGACAGGGGCTGGGGGTGAAAAACTGTTTTTT
>few|TRBV11-2|.|TRBJ2-7
CASSQTGFSYEQYF
TGTGCCAGCAGCCAGACAGGTTTTTCCTACGAGCAGTACTTC
>.|TRBV5-5|TRBD2|TRBJ2-5
CASSSGVETQYF
TGTGCCAGCAGTAGCGGGGTAGAGACCCAGTACTTC
>.|TRBV11-2|.|TRBJ2-2
CASSLLRGTTGELFF
TGTGCCAGCAGCTTACTTCGGGGGACCACCGGGGAGCTGTTTTTT
>few|TRBV2|.|TRBJ2-5
CASMLSEYQETQYF
TGTGCCAGCATGCTTTCCGAGTACCAAGAGACCCAGTACTTC
>.|TRBV15|TRBD1|TRBJ2-7
CATSRAGQGAPSYEQYF
TGTGCCACCAGCAGAGCGGGACAGGGGGCCCCGTCCTACGAGCAGTACTTC
>.|TRBV5-1|TRBD1|TRBJ1-5
CASSVGTGARGNQPQHF
TGCGCCAGCAGCGTGGGGACAGGGGCGAGAGGCAATCAGCCCCAGCATTTT
>.|TRBV19|TRBD2|TRBJ2-3
CASSQAGGFTDTQYF
TGTGCCAGTAGTCAAGCGGGGGGGTTCACAGATACGCAGTATTTT
>once|TRBV11-2|.|TRBJ2-1
CASSFNSISGILTYNEQFF
TGTGCCAGCAGCTTTAATTCGATTAGCGGCATCTTAACCTACAATGAGCAGTTCTTC
>.|TRBV5-1|TRBD1|TRBJ2-5
CASSRGQGGETQYF
TGCGCCAGCAGCCGTGGACAGGGAGGAGAGACCCAGTACTTC
>.|TRBV2|TRBD1|TRBJ1-2
CASRTGTEINYGYTF
TGTGCCAGCAGGACGGGGACAGAGATTAACTATGGCTACACCTTC
>.|TRBV3-1/TRBV3-2|TRBD1|TRBJ1-1
CASSQWDRLNTEAFF
TGTGCCAGCAGCCAGTGGGACAGATTGAACACTGAAGCTTTCTTT
>.|TRBV11-2|.|TRBJ2-7
CASSAGPGYEQYF
TGTGCCAGCAGTGCCGGGCCGGGGTACGAGCAGTACTTC
>.|TRBV7-9|.|TRBJ1-3
CASSAGQGNTIYF
TGTGCCAGCAGCGCAGGACAGGGAAACACCATATATTTT
>.|TRBV10-3|TRBD1|TRBJ1-5
CAIRPQGAGNQPQHF
TGTGCCATCAGGCCACAGGGGGCCGGCAATCAGCCCCAGCATTTT
>.|TRBV7-9|.|TRBJ2-2
CASSLDAGATGELFF
TGTGCCAGCAGCTTAGACGCAGGGGCCACCGGGGAGCTGTTTTTT
>.|TRBV9|.|TRBJ2-7
CASSVGPRDEQYF
TGTGCCAGCAGCGTAGGTCCGCGTGACGAGCAGTACTTC
>once|TRBV19|TRBD1|TRBJ1-1
CASSTRALRGHWDTEAFF
TGTGCCAGTAGTACCAGGGCATTGAGGGGGCACTGGGACACTGAAGCTTTCTTT
>.|TRBV19|.|TRBJ1-5
CAISGRGNQPQHF
TGTGCCATCTCCGGCAGGGGCAATCAGCCCCAGCATTTT
>.|TRBV5-1|.|TRBJ2-5
CASSLQGHQETQYF
TGCGCCAGCAGCTTACAGGGACACCAAGAGACCCAGTACTTC
>.|TRBV15|.|TRBJ1-6
CATSRDRQAYNSPLHF
TGTGCCACCAGCAGAGACAGACAGGCTTACAATTCACCCCTCCACTTT
>once|TRBV28|.|TRBJ2-7
CASSLWEGQEQYF
TGTGCCAGCAGTTTATGGGAGGGACAGGAGCAGTACTTC
>.|TRBV18|.|TRBJ1-2
CASSLLLQIDGYTF
TGTGCCAGCTCCCTACTTCTACAGATCGATGGCTACACCTTC